What follows are 8 T cell receptor beta chains derived from one specimen sequenced in a study of T cell responses to AZD1222 COVID-19 vaccine. The assay was immunoSEQ multiplex PCR, and TCRdb's table has in-frame clones only and misses some. The data contain about 140,000 clones, approximately 92% of them seen just once; the ten biggest clones take up approximately 4.7%. Source: peripheral blood, taken on day 0 of AZD1222 vaccination. All receptors come from an adult in good health.

V and J are TRBV6-4 and TRBJ1-5; the match to TRBD1 covers 8 bases. Germline CDR1 and CDR2: MRHNA and SNTAGT. CDR3 size: 16 residues. Unmatched junction bases numbered 6, after V lost 2 bases and J lost 3 bases. The DNA of the CDR3 is TGTGCCAGCAGTGACCCCCGACAGGGGTCCAATCAGCCCCAGCATTTT. This gives the protein CASSDPRQGSNQPQHF.

This rearrangement joins TRBV5-1 to TRBJ1-1; weak D call: TRBD1 (6 bases). Trimming pared 3 bases from V and 0 bases from J, leaving 12 bases between. This CDR3 is built from 15 residues. Germline V lookup: CDR1 SGHRS, CDR2 YFSETQ. This CDR3 is CASSSRAGVNTEAFF. The CDR3 region has the DNA TGCGCCAGCAGCTCCCGTGCAGGGGTGAACACTGAAGCTTTCTTT.

This rearrangement joins TRBV10-3 to TRBJ1-1, with D possibly matching TRBD1 (5 bases). The CDR3 is 16 residues long. CDR1 is ENHRY and CDR2 is SYGVKD in the germline V gene. V gave up 5 bases and J gave up 1 base, with 17 bases separating them. CDR3 loop: CAISQVEWGANTEAFF. CDR3 DNA sequence: TGTGCCATCAGTCAGGTTGAATGGGGCGCGAACACTGAAGCTTTCTTT.

The V gene is TRBV6-5, the J gene TRBJ2-2; a weak D match, TRBD2 (5 bases). In germline, CDR1 is MNHEY, CDR2 SVGAGI. This CDR3 contains 14 residues. The V and J ends lost 7 bases and 6 bases respectively, with 15 bases between them. In nucleotides, the CDR3 is TGTGCCAGCACTGGGGAGACATTCTCCGGGGAGCTGTTTTTT. It is translated as CASTGETFSGELFF.

The rearrangement links TRBV3-1 (or the pseudogene TRBV3-2) to TRBJ1-6; TRBD1 might be the D (6 bases). The CDR3 sequence is 16 residues long. Germline V gene data show CDR1 as LGHDT and CDR2 as YNNKEL (reference sequence). The ends were cut back, 4 bases at V and 0 bases at J, with 10 bases in the middle. CDR3 amino acids: CASSLRDTSYNSPLHF. Written as DNA, the CDR3 is TGTGCCAGCAGCCTACGGGACACCTCCTATAATTCACCCCTCCACTTT.

This clone was counted a few times. The rearrangement uses TRBV7-9 and TRBJ1-5; the D gene is possibly TRBD1 (6 bases). This CDR3 spans 12 amino acids. The germline V gene encodes CDR1 SEHNR and CDR2 FQNEAQ (reference sequence). V was shortened by 1 base and J by 11 bases, with 9 bases between the two germline ends. The CDR3 here is CASSLGTESQHF. The CDR3 DNA is TGTGCCAGCAGCTTAGGGACAGAGTCCCAGCATTTT.

The chain couples TRBV28 to TRBJ1-4; 8 bases match TRBD1. This CDR3 comprises 15 residues. Looked up from germline, CDR1 is MDHEN and CDR2 is SYDVKM. After removal of 6 bases from V and 7 bases from J, the junction contained 10 bases not matched to a gene. The CDR3 coding sequence is TGTGCCAGCAGACCCCAGGGGGCGACAATTGAAAAACTGTTTTTT. Translating it yields CASRPQGATIEKLFF.

The V gene is TRBV10-2, the J gene TRBJ1-2; maybe TRBD1 (5 bases). CDR1 is WSHSY and CDR2 is SAAADI in the germline V gene. The length of the CDR3 is 15 residues. The germline V and J ends were trimmed by 7 bases and 4 bases, with 19 bases remaining between them. In nucleotides, the CDR3 is TGCGCCAGCACGGATTCTCCGGGACTACTCTATGGCTACACCTTC. Protein product: CASTDSPGLLYGYTF.